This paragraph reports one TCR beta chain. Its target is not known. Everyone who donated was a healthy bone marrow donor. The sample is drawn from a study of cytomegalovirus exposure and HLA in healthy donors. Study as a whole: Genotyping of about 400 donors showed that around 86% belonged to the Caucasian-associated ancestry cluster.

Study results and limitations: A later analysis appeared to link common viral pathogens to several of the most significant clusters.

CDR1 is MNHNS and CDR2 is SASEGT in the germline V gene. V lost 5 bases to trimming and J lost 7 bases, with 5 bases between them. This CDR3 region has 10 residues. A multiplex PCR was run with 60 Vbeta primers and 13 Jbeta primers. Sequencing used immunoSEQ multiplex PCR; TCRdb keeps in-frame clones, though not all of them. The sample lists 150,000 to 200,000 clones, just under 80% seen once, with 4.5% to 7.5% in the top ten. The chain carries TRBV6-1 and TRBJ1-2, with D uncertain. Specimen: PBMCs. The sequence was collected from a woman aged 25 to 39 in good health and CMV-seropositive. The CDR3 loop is CASSMSGYTF. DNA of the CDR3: TGTGCCAGCAGTATGAGTGGCTACACCTTC.